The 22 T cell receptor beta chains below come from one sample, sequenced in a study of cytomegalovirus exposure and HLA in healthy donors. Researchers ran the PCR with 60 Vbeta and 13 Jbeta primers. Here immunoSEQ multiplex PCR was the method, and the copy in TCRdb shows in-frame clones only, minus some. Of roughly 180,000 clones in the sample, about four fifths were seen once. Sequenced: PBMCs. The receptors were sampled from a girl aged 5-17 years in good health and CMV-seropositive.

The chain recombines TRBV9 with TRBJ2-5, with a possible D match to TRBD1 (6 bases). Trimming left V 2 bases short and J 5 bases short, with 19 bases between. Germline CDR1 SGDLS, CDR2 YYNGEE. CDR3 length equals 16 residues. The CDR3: CASSVGEWGPGETQYF. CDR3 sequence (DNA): TGTGCCAGCAGCGTTGGGGAGTGGGGGCCAGGGGAGACCCAGTACTTC.

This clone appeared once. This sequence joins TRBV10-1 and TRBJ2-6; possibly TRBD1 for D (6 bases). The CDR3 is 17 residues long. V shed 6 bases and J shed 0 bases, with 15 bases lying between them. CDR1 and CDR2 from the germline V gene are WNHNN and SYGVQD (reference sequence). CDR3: CASSSITGSSGANVLTF. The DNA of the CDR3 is TGCGCCAGCAGCTCCATCACAGGGTCCTCTGGGGCCAACGTCCTGACTTTC.

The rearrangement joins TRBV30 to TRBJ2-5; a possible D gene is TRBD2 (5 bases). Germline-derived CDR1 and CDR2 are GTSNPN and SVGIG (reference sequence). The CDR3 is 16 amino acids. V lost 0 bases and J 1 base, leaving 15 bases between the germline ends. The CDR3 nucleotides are TGTGCCTGGAGTGTAGAGGGATTCTCATTCCAAGAGACCCAGTACTTC. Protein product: CAWSVEGFSFQETQYF.

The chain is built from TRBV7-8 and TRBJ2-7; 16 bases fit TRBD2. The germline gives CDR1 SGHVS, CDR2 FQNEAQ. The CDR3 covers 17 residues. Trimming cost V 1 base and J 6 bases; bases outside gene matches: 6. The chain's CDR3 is CASSLDPGTSGGAEQYF. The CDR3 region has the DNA TGTGCCAGCAGCTTAGACCCTGGGACTAGCGGGGGGGCCGAGCAGTACTTC.

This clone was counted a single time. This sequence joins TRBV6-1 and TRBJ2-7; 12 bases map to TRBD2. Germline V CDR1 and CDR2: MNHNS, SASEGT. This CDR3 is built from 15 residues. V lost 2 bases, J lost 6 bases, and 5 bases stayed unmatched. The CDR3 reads CASSERTSGVSEQYF. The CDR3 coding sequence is TGTGCCAGCAGTGAAAGGACTAGCGGGGTAAGCGAGCAGTACTTC.

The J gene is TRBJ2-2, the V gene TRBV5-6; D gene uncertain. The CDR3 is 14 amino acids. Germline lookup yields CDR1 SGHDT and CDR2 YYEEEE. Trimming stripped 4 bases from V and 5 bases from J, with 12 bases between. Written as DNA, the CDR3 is TGTGCCAGCAGCCTACCCCATAGAACCGGGGAGCTGTTTTTT. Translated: CASSLPHRTGELFF.

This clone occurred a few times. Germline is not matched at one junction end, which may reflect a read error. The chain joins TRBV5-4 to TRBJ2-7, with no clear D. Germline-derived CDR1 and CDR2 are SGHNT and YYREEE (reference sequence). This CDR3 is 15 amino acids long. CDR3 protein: CASSQENFPTYEQYF. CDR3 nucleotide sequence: TGCGCCAGCAGCCAAGAGAATTTCCCTACCTACGAGCAGTACTTC. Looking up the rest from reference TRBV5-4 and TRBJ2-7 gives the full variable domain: ETGVTQSPTHLIKTRGQQVTLRCSSQSGHNTVSWYQQALGQGPQFIFQYYREEENGRGNFPPRFSGLQFPNYSSELNVNALELDDSALYLCASSQENFPTYEQYFGPGTRLTVT.

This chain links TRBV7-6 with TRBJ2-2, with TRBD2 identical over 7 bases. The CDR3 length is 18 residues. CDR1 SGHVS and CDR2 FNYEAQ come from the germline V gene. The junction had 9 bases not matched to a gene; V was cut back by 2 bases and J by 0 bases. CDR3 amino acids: CASSLRASGLTNTGELFF. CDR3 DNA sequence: TGTGCCAGCAGCTTACGGGCTAGCGGCCTAACGAACACCGGGGAGCTGTTTTTT.

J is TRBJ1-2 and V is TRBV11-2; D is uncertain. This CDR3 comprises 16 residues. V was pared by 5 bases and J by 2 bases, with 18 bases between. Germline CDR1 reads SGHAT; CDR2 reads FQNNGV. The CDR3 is CASSPGSGRVNYGYTF. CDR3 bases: TGTGCCAGCAGCCCGGGAAGCGGAAGGGTAAACTATGGCTACACCTTC. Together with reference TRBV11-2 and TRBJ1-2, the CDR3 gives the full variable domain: EAGVAQSPRYKIIEKRQSVAFWCNPISGHATLYWYQQILGQGPKLLIQFQNNGVVDDSQLPKDRFSAERLKGVDSTLKIQPAKLEDSAVYLCASSPGSGRVNYGYTFGSGTRLTVV.

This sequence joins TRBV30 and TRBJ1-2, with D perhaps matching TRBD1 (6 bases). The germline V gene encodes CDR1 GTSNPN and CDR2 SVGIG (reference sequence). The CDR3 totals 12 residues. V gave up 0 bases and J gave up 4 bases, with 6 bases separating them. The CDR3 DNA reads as TGTGCCTGGAGTGTACAGGGCTATGGCTACACCTTC. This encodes CAWSVQGYGYTF.

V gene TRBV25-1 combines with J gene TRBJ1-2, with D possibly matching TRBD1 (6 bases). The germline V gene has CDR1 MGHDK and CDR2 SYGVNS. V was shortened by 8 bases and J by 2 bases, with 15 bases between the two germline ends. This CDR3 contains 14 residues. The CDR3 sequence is CASVTGGGNYGYTF. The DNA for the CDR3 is TGTGCCAGCGTTACGGGGGGCGGGAACTATGGCTACACCTTC.

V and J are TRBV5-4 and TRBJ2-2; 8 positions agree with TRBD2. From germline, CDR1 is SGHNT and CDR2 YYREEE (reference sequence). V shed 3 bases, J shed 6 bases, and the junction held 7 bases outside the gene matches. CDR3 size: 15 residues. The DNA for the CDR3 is TGTGCCAGCAGCTCGCGGGGGGCCCTCGCCGGGGAGCTGTTTTTT. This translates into CASSSRGALAGELFF.

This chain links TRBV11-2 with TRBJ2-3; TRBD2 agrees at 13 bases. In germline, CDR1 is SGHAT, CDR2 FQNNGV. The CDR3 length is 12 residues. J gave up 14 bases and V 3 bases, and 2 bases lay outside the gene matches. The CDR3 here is CASSLGTSGAYF. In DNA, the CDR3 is TGTGCCAGCAGCTTGGGGACTAGCGGGGCGTATTTT.

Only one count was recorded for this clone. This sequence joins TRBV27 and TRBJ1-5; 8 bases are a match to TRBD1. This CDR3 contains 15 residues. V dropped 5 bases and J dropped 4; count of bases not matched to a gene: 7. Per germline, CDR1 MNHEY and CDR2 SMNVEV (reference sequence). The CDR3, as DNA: TGTGCCAGCAGTCCCGGGACAGGCAATAATCAGCCCCAGCATTTT. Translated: CASSPGTGNNQPQHF.

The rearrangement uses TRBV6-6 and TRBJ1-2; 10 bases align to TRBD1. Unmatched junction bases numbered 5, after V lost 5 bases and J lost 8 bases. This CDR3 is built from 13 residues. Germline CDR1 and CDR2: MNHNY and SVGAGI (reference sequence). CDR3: CASSLRDRGGYTF. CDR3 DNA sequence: TGTGCCAGCAGTCTGCGGGACAGGGGAGGCTACACCTTC.

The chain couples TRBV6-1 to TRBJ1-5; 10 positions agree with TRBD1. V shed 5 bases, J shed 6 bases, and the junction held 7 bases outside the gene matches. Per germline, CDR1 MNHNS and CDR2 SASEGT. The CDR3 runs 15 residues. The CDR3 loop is CASSPGQGDIQPQHF. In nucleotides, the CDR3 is TGTGCCAGCAGTCCTGGACAGGGGGACATTCAGCCCCAGCATTTT.

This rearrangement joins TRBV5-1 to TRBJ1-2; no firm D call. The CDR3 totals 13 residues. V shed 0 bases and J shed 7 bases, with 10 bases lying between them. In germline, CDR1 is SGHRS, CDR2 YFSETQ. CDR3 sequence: CASSLASRSGYTF. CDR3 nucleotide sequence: TGCGCCAGCAGCTTGGCGAGCAGGTCTGGCTACACCTTC.

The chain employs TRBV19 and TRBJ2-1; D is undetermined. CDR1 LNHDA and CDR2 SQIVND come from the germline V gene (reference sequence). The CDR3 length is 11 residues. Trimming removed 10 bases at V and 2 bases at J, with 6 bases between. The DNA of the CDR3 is TGTGCCACCTCGGCCTACAATGAGCAGTTCTTC. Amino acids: CATSAYNEQFF.

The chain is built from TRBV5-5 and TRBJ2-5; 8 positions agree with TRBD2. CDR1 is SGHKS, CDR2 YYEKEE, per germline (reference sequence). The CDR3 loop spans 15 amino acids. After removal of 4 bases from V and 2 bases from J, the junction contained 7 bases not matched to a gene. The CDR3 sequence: CASSRTGLAQETQYF. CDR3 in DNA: TGTGCCAGCAGCCGGACTGGACTAGCTCAAGAGACCCAGTACTTC.

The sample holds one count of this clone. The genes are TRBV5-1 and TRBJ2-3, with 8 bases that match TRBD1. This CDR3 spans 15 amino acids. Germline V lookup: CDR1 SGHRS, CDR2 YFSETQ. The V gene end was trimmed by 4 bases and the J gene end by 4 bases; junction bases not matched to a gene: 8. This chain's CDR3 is CASSQGQGGADTQYF. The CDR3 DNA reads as TGCGCCAGCAGCCAAGGACAGGGCGGGGCAGATACGCAGTATTTT. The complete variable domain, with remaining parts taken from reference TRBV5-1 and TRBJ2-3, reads KAGVTQTPRYLIKTRGQQVTLSCSPISGHRSVSWYQQTPGQGLQFLFEYFSETQRNKGNFPGRFSGRQFSNSRSEMNVSTLELGDSALYLCASSQGQGGADTQYFGPGTRLTVL.

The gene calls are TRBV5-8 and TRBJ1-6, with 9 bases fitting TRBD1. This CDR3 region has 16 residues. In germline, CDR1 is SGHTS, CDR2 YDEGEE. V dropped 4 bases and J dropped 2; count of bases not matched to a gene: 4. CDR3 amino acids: CASSIQGAPYNSPLHF. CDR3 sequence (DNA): TGTGCCAGCAGCATACAGGGGGCCCCCTATAATTCACCCCTCCACTTT. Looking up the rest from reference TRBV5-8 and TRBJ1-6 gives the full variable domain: EAGVTQSPTHLIKTRGQQATLRCSPISGHTSVYWYQQALGLGLQFLLWYDEGEERNRGNFPPRFSGRQFPNYSSELNVNALELEDSALYLCASSIQGAPYNSPLHFGNGTRLTVT.

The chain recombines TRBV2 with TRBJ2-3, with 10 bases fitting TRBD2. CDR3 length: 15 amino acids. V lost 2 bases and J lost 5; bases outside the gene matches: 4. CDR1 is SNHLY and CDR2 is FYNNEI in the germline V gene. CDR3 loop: CASSEQRGGGDTQYF. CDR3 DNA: TGTGCCAGCAGTGAACAGCGGGGGGGTGGAGATACGCAGTATTTT.